This TCR beta chain was found in a study of blood T cells in healthy people across ages. This clonotype has a count of ten or more. Its matching antigen is unknown. This CDR3 is built from 13 residues. V lost 7 bases and J 6 bases, leaving 16 bases between the germline ends. The V gene's germline CDR1 is SGHRS and CDR2 YFSETQ. The study, taken as a whole, reports: Those diversity estimates obtained from one million T cells were thought to be underestimates.

Combining a sample-barcoded 5' primer with a J-beta primer mix, a second PCR ran for roughly 6 to 12 cycles. One entry per CDR3 protein results from TCRdb running MiXCR on the 5' RACE reads. The sample includes 600,000 or so distinct CDR3 sequences, 25% to 30% seen only once; the top ten take 15% to 18%. Material for sequencing was blood. The chain carries TRBV5-1 and TRBJ1-1, with D tentatively TRBD1 (6 bases). This TCR was recovered from a woman of 80 years or more in good health. The CDR3: CASRVRDTSEAFF. The CDR3 region has the DNA TGCGCCAGCCGCGTACGGGACACCTCTGAAGCTTTCTTT. Looking up the rest from reference TRBV5-1 and TRBJ1-1 gives the full variable domain: KAGVTQTPRYLIKTRGQQVTLSCSPISGHRSVSWYQQTPGQGLQFLFEYFSETQRNKGNFPGRFSGRQFSNSRSEMNVSTLELGDSALYLCASRVRDTSEAFFGQGTRLTVV.